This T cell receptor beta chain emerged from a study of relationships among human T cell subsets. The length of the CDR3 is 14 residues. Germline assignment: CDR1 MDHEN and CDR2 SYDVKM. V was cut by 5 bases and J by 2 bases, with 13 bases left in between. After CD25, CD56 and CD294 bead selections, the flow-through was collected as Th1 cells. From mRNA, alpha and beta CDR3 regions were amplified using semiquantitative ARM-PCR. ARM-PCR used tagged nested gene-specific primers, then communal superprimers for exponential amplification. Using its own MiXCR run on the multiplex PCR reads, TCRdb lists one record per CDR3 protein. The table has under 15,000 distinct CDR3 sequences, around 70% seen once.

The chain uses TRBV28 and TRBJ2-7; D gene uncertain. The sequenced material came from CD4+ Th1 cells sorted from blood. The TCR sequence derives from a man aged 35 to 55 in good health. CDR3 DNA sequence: TGTGCCAGCAGTCTTCACCTGGTCCCCTACGAGCAGTACTTC. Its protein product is CASSLHLVPYEQYF.